This T cell receptor beta chain was identified during a study of blood T cell repertoires in COVID-19. Method: immunoSEQ multiplex PCR; TCRdb's copy keeps in-frame clones and lacks some. Here the sample spans some 160,000 clones, more than 70% being singletons. Trimming removed 5 bases from V and 8 bases from J; junction bases left unmatched: 14. In germline, CDR1 is MNHEY, CDR2 SMNVEV (reference sequence). The length of the CDR3 is 15 residues. This clonotype was obtained from a man aged 60 to 75 with acute or convalescent COVID-19. This rearrangement joins TRBV27 to TRBJ1-2; 7 nucleotides line up with TRBD1. Sequenced input: peripheral blood. The chain's CDR3 is CASSPVGQTKGGYTF. CDR3 sequence (DNA): TGTGCCAGCAGTCCGGTGGGACAGACAAAAGGCGGCTACACCTTC.